This T cell receptor beta chain was captured by sequencing in a study of cytomegalovirus exposure and HLA in healthy donors. The study's findings and limits: Reports state that TCR beta sequences accurately predicted most subjects' HLA-A and HLA-B alleles. When a later analysis was performed, an Asian-associated ancestry cluster reportedly had fewer N-insertions than the approximately 600-donor mean.

PCR amplification relied on 60 Vbeta primers (plus 13 Jbeta primers). Sequencing was performed with immunoSEQ multiplex PCR; in TCRdb, only in-frame clones are kept and a portion is missing. Of about 120,000 clones listed, 70% to 90% are singletons. The CDR3 consists of 14 residues. Germline V gene sequence: CDR1 MNHNY, CDR2 SVGAGI (reference sequence). As to this clone: Its antigen remains unidentified. Germline and junction disagree at one end, which may indicate a read error.

This chain joins TRBV6-6 and TRBJ2-6; D possibly corresponds to TRBD1 (5 bases). What was sequenced was PBMCs. The TCR comes from a man aged 40-49 years in good health and CMV-seronegative. The chain's CDR3 is CASSGISGANGLTF. CDR3 nucleotide sequence: TGTGCCAGCAGTGGAATCTCTGGGGCCAACGGCCTGACTTTC.